This note documents a single TCR beta chain sequence. Its matching antigen is unknown. Sequencing used immunoSEQ multiplex PCR; TCRdb keeps in-frame clones, though not all of them. The table records roughly 99,000 clones, 85% to 95% of them present only once. The record originates from a study of graft-versus-host responses after intestinal transplantation. Germline CDR1 and CDR2: SGDLS and YYNGEE. The CDR3 sequence is 15 residues long. Trimming removed 0 bases from V and 8 bases from J; junction bases left unmatched: 8. This chain uses TRBV9 with TRBJ1-2; TRBD1 matches 9 bases. This clonotype was sampled from a human donor who was the organ donor for an intestinal transplant. The material sequenced was unstimulated CD8+ T cells sorted from spleen or lymph node cells, taken before transplant. This CDR3 is CASSVVSRDRDGYTF. The CDR3 nucleotides read TGTGCCAGCAGCGTAGTGAGCCGGGACAGGGACGGCTACACCTTC.